The following is a T cell receptor beta chain sequence with its context. Produced via immunoSEQ multiplex PCR; TCRdb's table is partial and in-frame only. This sample has about 970 clones, with 85% to 90% found just once. The data are from a study of chemoradiotherapy in HPV16-positive cancers. This specimen was tumor tissue, taken from a patient who underwent chemoradiotherapy. This clonotype was obtained from a human donor with HPV-associated anogenital cancer.

CDR3 coding DNA: TGTGCCAGCAGTGACCTGGGGGCAGCTGAAGCTTTCTTT. Its protein is CASSDLGAAEAFF. This chain connects TRBV6-1 to TRBJ1-1; D is possibly TRBD1 (6 bases). The V and J ends lost 3 bases and 6 bases respectively, with 11 bases between them. Germline values: CDR1 MNHNS, CDR2 SASEGT. There are 13 residues in the CDR3.